This entry lists 27 T cell receptor beta chains sequenced from one sample in a study of T cell clonality in common variable immunodeficiency. Whole-study results and caveats: In common variable immunodeficiency, TCR beta chains reportedly carried fewer deletions and N-nucleotide insertions.

Using immunoSEQ multiplex PCR, the repertoire was profiled, and TCRdb retains in-frame clones only, with some absent. Its clone listing holds about 7,800 clones. Antigen specificity for these receptors is unknown. The sequenced sample consisted of peripheral blood mononuclear cells. The receptor source for this set is a human donor with common variable immunodeficiency.

CDR3 sequence reads: CASSKRGPTDTQYF. CDR3 bases read: TGTGCCAGCAGTAAAAGGGGCCCCACAGATACG. This chain connects TRBV2 to TRBJ2-3; the D gene is possibly TRBD1 (5 bases). The read ends 3 residues shy of where the CDR3 ends; the end is completed using the germline J gene. Trimming stripped 5 bases from V and 2 bases from J, with 11 bases between. The germline V gene encodes CDR1 SNHLY and CDR2 FYNNEI. The CDR3 spans 14 residues.

This clone is classed as medium-sized by frequency. The CDR3 end is not reached by the read, which stops 3 residues before it; the germline J gene fills it in. The gene calls are TRBV11-3 and TRBJ2-1; 7 nucleotides line up with TRBD1. There are 15 residues in the CDR3. Germline V gene lookup returns CDR1 SGHNT and CDR2 YENEEA. The trim removed 4 bases at V and 3 bases at J, leaving 6 bases unmatched. This CDR3 reads CASSSGGNYYNEQFF. Incomplete CDR3 DNA: TGTGCCAGCAGCTCAGGGGGTAACTACTACAATGAG.

In regard to this clone: The read ends 3 residues shy of where the CDR3 ends; the end is completed using the germline J gene. The rearrangement joins TRBV30 to TRBJ1-5, with a tentative D call TRBD1 (5 bases). Per germline, CDR1 GTSNPN and CDR2 SVGIG (reference sequence). V was cut by 0 bases and J by 6 bases, with 15 bases left in between. CDR3 length equals 15 residues. The CDR3 loop is CAWSVTGGSSQPQHF. The CDR3 DNA, read in part, is TGTGCCTGGAGTGTAACCGGGGGTAGTAGTCAGCCC.

About this clone itself: Read data end 3 residues before the CDR3 end; the end is taken from the germline J gene. The genes are TRBV19 and TRBJ2-4, with 8 bases fitting TRBD1. With 3 bases clipped from V and 8 bases from J, the junction kept 3 bases outside the gene matches. Germline values: CDR1 LNHDA, CDR2 SQIVND (reference sequence). This CDR3 contains 13 residues. CDR3 DNA (partial): TGTGCCAGTAGTATGGACAGGGAGGACATT. Amino acids: CASSMDREDI. The complete CDR3 reads CASSMDREDIQYF.

Judged by frequency, this clone is large. The read ends 3 residues before the CDR3 terminus; that terminus is restored from the germline J gene. The chain joins TRBV15 to TRBJ2-7; TRBD1 is a possible D gene (6 bases). Germline V lookup: CDR1 LNHNV, CDR2 YYDKDF (reference sequence). V was pared by 0 bases and J by 2 bases, with 14 bases between. The CDR3 consists of 16 residues. CDR3 sequence reads: CATSRDISGTTYEQYF. The DNA read from the CDR3 is TGTGCCACCAGCAGAGACATTTCCGGGACAACCTACGAG.

Remarks on this clone: The CDR3 is cut off 3 residues early in the read; its end comes from the germline J gene. V gene TRBV18 combines with J gene TRBJ2-5; D might be TRBD1 (5 bases). The germline CDR1 and CDR2 sequences are KGHSH and LQKENI. The CDR3 length is 15 residues. V lost 3 bases to trimming and J lost 2 bases, with 13 bases between them. CDR3 DNA, as far as it was read: TGTGCCAGCTCACCTCCAGGGCTCTTTCAAGAGACC. Translating gives CASSPPGLFQET. In full, the CDR3 is CASSPPGLFQETQYF.

About this clone itself: The read terminates 3 residues ahead of where the CDR3 ends, so the germline J gene completes it. V is TRBV2 and J is TRBJ2-5, with 12 bases fitting TRBD2. This CDR3 comprises 14 residues. J lost 2 bases, V lost 7 bases, and 2 bases had no gene match. Germline CDR1 SNHLY, CDR2 FYNNEI. CDR3 DNA, as far as it was read: TGTGCCAGCACTAGCGGGGGGGCTCAAGAGACC. Its protein product is CASTSGGAQET. The entire CDR3 sequence reads CASTSGGAQETQYF.

CDR3 amino acids: CASSYLFTVSYEQYF. The CDR3 DNA, read in part, is TGTGCCAGCAGTTACTTATTTACAGTCTCCTACGAG. The chain joins TRBV6-2 or TRBV6-3 to TRBJ2-7; D uncertain. The CDR3 end falls 3 residues outside the read, so it is completed with the germline J gene. The CDR3 is made up of 15 amino acids. V was pared by 1 base and J by 0 bases, with 10 bases between. CDR1 is MNHEY, CDR2 SVGEGT, per germline.

Regarding this clone: The read stops 3 residues short of the end of the CDR3; the missing end is completed from the germline J gene. J is TRBJ2-1 and V is TRBV19, with TRBD2 matching 13 bases. There are 18 residues in the CDR3. Unmatched junction bases numbered 7, after V lost 5 bases and J lost 0 bases. CDR1 is LNHDA and CDR2 is SQIVND in the germline V gene (reference sequence). CDR3 bases read: TGTGCCAGTAGTGTGGGACTAGCGGGATTGGCCTCCTACAATGAG. It encodes CASSVGLAGLASYNE. The CDR3 reads in full as CASSVGLAGLASYNEQFF.

This clone is medium-sized by frequency. The observed sequence ends 3 residues before the CDR3 terminus, with the missing tail filled in from the germline J gene. The V and J genes are TRBV29-1 and TRBJ2-2; D perhaps matches TRBD1 (6 bases). The CDR3 totals 14 residues. CDR1 and CDR2 (germline): SQVTM, ANQGSEA. V was trimmed by 5 bases and J by 0 bases, leaving 10 bases between them. The CDR3 is CSVTGTSNTGELFF. The DNA read from the CDR3 is TGCAGCGTTACCGGGACATCGAACACCGGGGAG.

A remark on this clone: The CDR3 end lies 3 residues beyond the end of the read and is filled in from the germline J gene. This chain links TRBV5-1 with TRBJ2-3, with a tentative D call TRBD1 (5 bases). The CDR3 has 16 residues. Trimming removed 1 base at V and 2 bases at J, with 14 bases between. CDR1 and CDR2 (germline): SGHRS, YFSETQ. CDR3 sequence: CASSLLSGQSTDTQYF. The CDR3 bases that were read are TGCGCCAGCAGCTTGCTATCAGGACAATCCACAGATACG.

Worth noting for this clone: The missing CDR3 end, 3 residues past where the read stops, is filled in from the germline J gene. The J gene is TRBJ2-7, the V gene TRBV6-2 or TRBV6-3, with D possibly matching TRBD1 (6 bases). This CDR3 has 13 residues. Between the trimmed V and J ends, which lost 5 bases and 2 bases, there was a span of 10 bases. CDR1 is MNHEY and CDR2 is SVGEGT in the germline V gene. The CDR3 sequence: CASSDRTAYEQYF. CDR3 DNA (partial): TGTGCCAGCAGTGACCGGACAGCCTACGAG.

As to this clone: The read halts 3 residues ahead of the CDR3 end, with the missing end drawn from the germline J gene. The chain uses TRBV2 and TRBJ2-5; 12 nucleotides line up with TRBD2. V was pared by 3 bases and J by 2 bases, with 10 bases of the junction left unmatched. The CDR3 has 18 amino acids. Germline V gene data show CDR1 as SNHLY and CDR2 as FYNNEI. The CDR3 spells CASSEVLAGGPDQETQYF. CDR3 DNA, as far as it was read: TGTGCCAGCAGTGAGGTTCTAGCGGGAGGGCCGGATCAAGAGACC.

To note about this clone: The read finishes 3 residues shy of the CDR3 end, and the germline J gene is used to complete it. This chain links TRBV7-2 with TRBJ2-1; the D is unclear. Germline CDR1 is SGHTA and CDR2 is FQGNSA. Trimming left V 3 bases short and J 4 bases short, with 10 bases between. The CDR3 consists of 14 residues. CDR3 loop: CASSFSSPYNEQFF. The sequenced part of the CDR3 DNA is TGTGCCAGCAGCTTCTCTTCCCCGTACAATGAG.

The CDR3 DNA, read in part, is TGTGCCAGTAGGAAGGACAGGGGGTCGGATGAAAAA. This gives the protein CASRKDRGSDEK. The complete CDR3 protein is CASRKDRGSDEKLFF. The V call is TRBV19, the J call TRBJ1-4, with 10 bases fitting TRBD1. The read falls 3 residues short of the CDR3 end, and the missing part is taken from the germline J gene. In germline, CDR1 is LNHDA, CDR2 SQIVND (reference sequence). The junction had 7 bases not matched to a gene; V was cut back by 6 bases and J by 6 bases. The CDR3 runs to 15 residues.

This clone is identified as medium-sized from frequency. The CDR3 reads CASSLGGRGYEKLFF. The CDR3 bases that were read are TGCGCCAGCAGCTTGGGGGGCAGGGGATACGAAAAA. This chain connects TRBV5-1 to TRBJ1-4; TRBD1 is a possible D gene (6 bases). The read gets to within 3 residues of the CDR3 end, and the germline J gene fills in the rest. The CDR3 is made up of 15 amino acids. Germline assignment: CDR1 SGHRS and CDR2 YFSETQ. V was cut by 0 bases and J by 8 bases, with 14 bases left in between. Looking up the rest from reference TRBV5-1 and TRBJ1-4 gives the full variable domain: KAGVTQTPRYLIKTRGQQVTLSCSPISGHRSVSWYQQTPGQGLQFLFEYFSETQRNKGNFPGRFSGRQFSNSRSEMNVSTLELGDSALYLCASSLGGRGYEKLFFGSGTQLSVL.

As regards this clone: The read terminates 3 residues ahead of where the CDR3 ends, so the germline J gene completes it. This chain joins TRBV19 and TRBJ1-2, with D perhaps TRBD1 (6 bases). The CDR3 is 14 residues long. V gave up 3 bases and J gave up 4 bases, with 12 bases separating them. The germline V gene has CDR1 LNHDA and CDR2 SQIVND (reference sequence). The CDR3 DNA, read in part, is TGTGCCAGTAGTATTCGGGGGGCGCGCTATGGC. Translated: CASSIRGARYG. The full CDR3 protein reads CASSIRGARYGYTF.

In the case of this clone: The CDR3 goes on 3 residues after the read ends, and that part is filled in from the germline J gene. This chain uses TRBV19 with TRBJ2-7, with D unclear. Looked up from germline, CDR1 is LNHDA and CDR2 is SQIVND (reference sequence). With 2 bases removed from V and 3 bases from J, the gap between germline ends came to 8 bases. The CDR3 consists of 13 residues. CDR3: CASSISGSYEQYF. Incomplete CDR3 DNA: TGTGCCAGTAGTATAAGTGGCAGCTACGAG.

Concerning this clone: Read data end 3 residues before the CDR3 end; the end is taken from the germline J gene. The J gene is TRBJ2-3, the V gene TRBV19; 12 positions agree with TRBD1. After removal of 10 bases from V and 5 bases from J, the junction contained 10 bases not matched to a gene. The CDR3 is 15 amino acids. Germline V gene sequence: CDR1 LNHDA, CDR2 SQIVND (reference sequence). Here the CDR3 reads CATDRDRGLGDTQYF. Partial CDR3 DNA: TGTGCCACTGACCGGGACAGGGGGCTAGGAGATACG.

Its frequency marks this clone as medium-sized. The read finishes 3 residues shy of the CDR3 end, and the germline J gene is used to complete it. This sequence joins TRBV4-2 and TRBJ2-3; weak D call: TRBD2 (5 bases). The CDR3 sequence is 17 residues long. Germline loops: CDR1 LGHNA, CDR2 YNFKEQ. Trimming stripped 4 bases from V and 0 bases from J, with 17 bases between. The DNA read from the CDR3 is TGTGCCAGCAGCCCAAGTACTAGTACTAAGAGCACAGATACG. Its protein is CASSPSTSTKSTDT. The entire CDR3 reads CASSPSTSTKSTDTQYF.

To note about this clone: The read terminates 3 residues ahead of where the CDR3 ends, so the germline J gene completes it. The genes are TRBV19 and TRBJ1-6; TRBD1 matches at 9 bases. Germline V gene data show CDR1 as LNHDA and CDR2 as SQIVND (reference sequence). The V segment lost 5 bases and the J segment 5 bases; nucleotides outside the gene matches: 4. This CDR3 contains 15 residues. This chain's CDR3 is CASSLRTGDNSPLHF. The CDR3 DNA, read in part, is TGTGCCAGTAGTCTCCGGACAGGGGATAATTCACCC.

Regarding this clone: With the read ending 3 residues before the CDR3 end, the germline J gene is used to fill in that end. The chain couples TRBV7-2 to TRBJ1-2, with D maybe TRBD1 (5 bases). This CDR3 comprises 13 residues. Germline V gives CDR1 SGHTA, CDR2 FQGNSA. V was shortened by 5 bases and J by 3 bases, with 10 bases between the two germline ends. Partial CDR3 DNA: TGTGCCAGCAGCCGTGGGGCCGACTATGGC. It encodes CASSRGADYG. The whole CDR3 protein is CASSRGADYGYTF.

Details on this clone: The observed sequence ends 3 residues before the CDR3 terminus, with the missing tail filled in from the germline J gene. This chain connects TRBV18 to TRBJ2-5; 9 bases align to TRBD2. The CDR3 has 17 amino acids. The V segment lost 2 bases and the J segment 1 base; nucleotides outside the gene matches: 8. CDR1 is KGHSH and CDR2 is LQKENI in the germline V gene. The CDR3 here is CASSPRASGGLQETQYF. The CDR3 DNA, read in part, is TGTGCCAGCTCACCAAGAGCGAGCGGGGGGCTCCAAGAGACC.

To note about this clone: The read falls 3 residues short of the CDR3 end, and the missing part is taken from the germline J gene. V usage is TRBV19 and J usage is TRBJ2-2, with TRBD2 matching over 9 bases. This CDR3 has 15 residues. The trim removed 6 bases at V and 1 base at J, leaving 3 bases unmatched. CDR1 and CDR2 from the germline V gene are LNHDA and SQIVND (reference sequence). CDR3: CASRNSGRNTGELFF. The sequenced CDR3 bases are TGTGCCAGTAGAAATAGCGGGAGGAACACCGGGGAG.

This clone is identified as medium-sized from frequency. Coverage ceases 3 residues before the CDR3 finishes, and the germline J gene fills in the end. The V call is TRBV18, the J call TRBJ2-4; tentatively, D is TRBD1 (5 bases). Germline CDR1 is KGHSH and CDR2 is LQKENI. V gave up 3 bases and J gave up 0 bases, with 12 bases separating them. This CDR3 comprises 16 residues. The CDR3 bases that were read are TGTGCCAGCTCACCTGGACAAGGCTTAGCCAAAAACATT. It codes for CASSPGQGLAKNI. The full CDR3 sequence reads CASSPGQGLAKNIQYF.

In the case of this clone: The CDR3 end lies 3 residues beyond the end of the read and is filled in from the germline J gene. This chain joins TRBV29-1 and TRBJ2-3; 7 nucleotides align to TRBD2. The CDR3 has 14 amino acids. Germline V gene lookup returns CDR1 SQVTM and CDR2 ANQGSEA. Unmatched junction bases numbered 2, after V lost 1 base and J lost 1 base. CDR3 residues: CSVEVRGGTDTQYF. CDR3 DNA (partial): TGCAGCGTTGAAGTTCGGGGGGGCACAGATACG.

This clone is classed as medium-sized (0.01 to 0.1%) by frequency. Coverage ceases 3 residues before the CDR3 finishes, and the germline J gene fills in the end. This sequence joins TRBV7-9 and TRBJ1-5; 8 bases are a match to TRBD1. CDR3 size: 14 residues. The germline CDR1 and CDR2 sequences are SEHNR and FQNEAQ (reference sequence). The trim removed 5 bases at V and 4 bases at J, leaving 4 bases unmatched. The sequenced CDR3 bases are TGTGCCAGCAGCCTTGACAGGGGAAATCAGCCC. Translation: CASSLDRGNQP. The entire CDR3 is CASSLDRGNQPQHF.